This entry lists 31 T cell receptor beta chains sequenced from one sample in a study of blood T cell dynamics during melanoma immunotherapy. The assay was immunoSEQ multiplex PCR, and TCRdb's table has in-frame clones only and misses some. This sample has a few thousand clones, with approximately 86% found just once. The time point was: pre-treatment baseline. Here the sequenced sample was blood, taken from a patient treated with checkpoint blockade. These receptors were taken from a human donor with melanoma.

The V call is TRBV7-2, the J call TRBJ2-1; D is unclear. Trimming removed 5 bases from V and 9 bases from J, with 17 bases in between. CDR1 and CDR2 (germline): SGHTA, FQGNSA. The CDR3 loop spans 14 amino acids. CDR3 nucleotides: TGTGCCAGCAGCCCTTCGATGGTAGCAGGTGAGCAGTTCTTC. Protein sequence: CASSPSMVAGEQFF.

The V call is TRBV5-1, the J call TRBJ2-3; TRBD1 is a possible D gene (6 bases). Trimming cost V 4 bases and J 4 bases, with 22 bases left between them. The CDR3 loop spans 17 amino acids. Germline V gene data show CDR1 as SGHRS and CDR2 as YFSETQ. The CDR3 nucleotides read TGCGCCAGCAGCCAAGACGGTAGTGGGGGCCTTTCAGATACGCAGTATTTT. Translated: CASSQDGSGGLSDTQYF. Using reference TRBV5-1 and TRBJ2-3 for the parts outside the CDR3, the full variable domain is KAGVTQTPRYLIKTRGQQVTLSCSPISGHRSVSWYQQTPGQGLQFLFEYFSETQRNKGNFPGRFSGRQFSNSRSEMNVSTLELGDSALYLCASSQDGSGGLSDTQYFGPGTRLTVL.

In this sample, this clone turned up once. V usage is TRBV2 and J usage is TRBJ2-3, with TRBD1 matching over 7 bases. Germline values: CDR1 SNHLY, CDR2 FYNNEI. This CDR3 is 15 amino acids long. V trimming: 4 bases; J trimming: 3 bases; junction bases outside the gene matches: 7. The CDR3 bases are TGTGCCAGCAGTGGCGGACAGGCCTCTACAGATACGCAGTATTTT. It translates to CASSGGQASTDTQYF.

The chain uses TRBV30 and TRBJ2-3, with 7 bases fitting TRBD1. Germline CDR1 and CDR2: GTSNPN and SVGIG (reference sequence). V dropped 5 bases and J dropped 4; count of bases not matched to a gene: 12. This CDR3 has 15 amino acids. The CDR3 is CAWGTKQGTADTQYF. CDR3 bases: TGTGCCTGGGGTACCAAACAGGGGACAGCAGATACGCAGTATTTT.

This chain uses TRBV5-1 with TRBJ2-3; D is perhaps TRBD2 (6 bases). There are 16 residues in the CDR3. Germline CDR1 and CDR2: SGHRS and YFSETQ. Trimming removed 0 bases from V and 0 bases from J, with 11 bases in between. The CDR3 nucleotides are TGCGCCAGCAGCTTGGGGGCCGGGACTAGCACAGATACGCAGTATTTT. It translates to CASSLGAGTSTDTQYF.

This clone was seen once. The V call is TRBV11-2, the J call TRBJ2-3, with 8 bases aligning to TRBD2. J gave up 0 bases and V 3 bases, and 5 bases lay outside the gene matches. Germline lookup yields CDR1 SGHAT and CDR2 FQNNGV. The CDR3 spans 16 residues. The chain's CDR3 is CASSFLASGSTDTQYF. Here the CDR3 DNA reads TGTGCCAGCAGCTTCCTGGCTAGCGGGAGCACAGATACGCAGTATTTT.

The chain carries TRBV11-3 and TRBJ2-7; 13 bases are a match to TRBD2. The germline V gene has CDR1 SGHNT and CDR2 YENEEA. The CDR3 covers 19 residues. With V trimmed by 4 bases and J by 5 bases, 17 bases remained unmatched. The CDR3 protein is CASSYGRVLAGGPFDEQYF. CDR3 sequence (DNA): TGTGCCAGCAGCTACGGACGGGTACTAGCGGGAGGGCCGTTCGACGAGCAGTACTTC. Based on the CDR3 plus reference TRBV11-3 and TRBJ2-7, the full variable domain is EAGVVQSPRYKIIEKKQPVAFWCNPISGHNTLYWYLQNLGQGPELLIRYENEEAVDDSQLPKDRFSAERLKGVDSTLKIQPAELGDSAVYLCASSYGRVLAGGPFDEQYFGPGTRLTVT.

This chain connects TRBV7-2 to TRBJ2-7; TRBD2 aligns across 12 bases. The J segment lost 3 bases and the V segment lost 5 bases, leaving 8 bases of the junction unmatched. The germline V gene encodes CDR1 SGHTA and CDR2 FQGNSA. This CDR3 comprises 16 residues. CDR3 protein: CASSRRRTSGNYEQYF. DNA of the CDR3: TGTGCCAGCAGCCGACGAAGGACTAGCGGGAACTACGAGCAGTACTTC.

The CDR3 region has the DNA TGCAGTGCTCAGGGTCAAGAGACCCAGTACTTC. It encodes CSAQGQETQYF. The chain links TRBV20-1 to TRBJ2-5; possible D gene TRBD1, 5 bases. V was trimmed by 5 bases and J by 2 bases, leaving 6 bases between them. The CDR3 consists of 11 residues. The germline gives CDR1 DFQATT, CDR2 SNEGSKA (reference sequence).

The rearrangement links TRBV4-2 to TRBJ1-2; maybe TRBD1 (6 bases). Trimming shortened V by 7 bases and J by 7 bases, and 25 bases separated the two germline ends. CDR3 length equals 16 residues. CDR1 is LGHNA and CDR2 is YNFKEQ in the germline V gene. The CDR3 here is CASTRGGAREGGGYTF. Written as DNA, the CDR3 is TGTGCCAGCACCCGGGGGGGGGCCAGGGAAGGTGGTGGCTACACCTTC.

The rearrangement links TRBV7-9 to TRBJ1-4; 8 nucleotides line up with TRBD1. CDR3 length equals 16 residues. The V segment lost 4 bases and the J segment 7 bases; nucleotides outside the gene matches: 11. CDR1 SEHNR and CDR2 FQNEAQ come from the germline V gene (reference sequence). The CDR3 coding sequence is TGTGCCAGCAGCTCGGGAACTACAGGGGGGGGTGAAAAACTGTTTTTT. Protein product: CASSSGTTGGGEKLFF.

The chain recombines TRBV11-3 with TRBJ2-3; TRBD2 matches 8 bases. V was pared by 5 bases and J by 3 bases, with 7 bases of the junction left unmatched. The length of the CDR3 is 15 residues. The germline CDR1 and CDR2 sequences are SGHNT and YENEEA. CDR3 amino acids: CASSPRLAPTDTQYF. CDR3 bases: TGTGCCAGCAGCCCAAGACTAGCGCCAACAGATACGCAGTATTTT.

The V call is TRBV9, the J call TRBJ2-5, with TRBD2 matching over 10 bases. Germline-derived CDR1 and CDR2 are SGDLS and YYNGEE. CDR3 length equals 16 residues. After removal of 3 bases from V and 2 bases from J, the junction contained 7 bases not matched to a gene. The CDR3 region has the DNA TGTGCCAGCAGCGCCGGGACTAGCGCCCCACAAGAGACCCAGTACTTC. Residues: CASSAGTSAPQETQYF.

CDR3 sequence (DNA): TGTGCCAGCAGTGAATTCCTCGGGGGGAAAGGGGGCTACACCTTC. This gives the protein CASSEFLGGKGGYTF. The chain carries TRBV6-1 and TRBJ1-2; a weak D match, TRBD1 (5 bases). The germline CDR1 and CDR2 sequences are MNHNS and SASEGT. V was trimmed by 2 bases and J by 8 bases, leaving 18 bases between them. This CDR3 region has 15 residues.

The rearrangement links TRBV4-1 to TRBJ2-7; 11 nucleotides align to TRBD2. Germline values: CDR1 MGHRA, CDR2 YSYEKL. The CDR3 sequence is 15 residues long. Losses at the gene ends were 7 bases for V and 2 bases for J; bases not matched to a gene: 7. The CDR3 loop reads CASTLLAGGAYEQYF. The CDR3 coding sequence is TGCGCCAGCACCCTCCTAGCGGGAGGAGCCTACGAGCAGTACTTC.

V gene TRBV7-9 combines with J gene TRBJ1-6; no firm D call. Looked up from germline, CDR1 is SEHNR and CDR2 is FQNEAQ (reference sequence). Trimming left V 4 bases short and J 9 bases short, with 13 bases between. The CDR3 length is 14 residues. The CDR3 spells CASSYSGIRSPLHF. The DNA of the CDR3 is TGTGCCAGCAGCTATAGCGGGATTCGTTCACCCCTCCACTTT.

V and J are TRBV12-5 and TRBJ2-1; no clear D gene. V gave up 3 bases and J gave up 6 bases, with 3 bases separating them. CDR1 LGHNT and CDR2 FRNRAP come from the germline V gene. There are 11 residues in the CDR3. In DNA, the CDR3 is TGTGCTAGTGGTTTCCTCAATGAGCAGTTCTTC. Amino acids: CASGFLNEQFF.

J is TRBJ2-7 and V is TRBV2, with a tentative D call TRBD2 (6 bases). In germline, CDR1 is SNHLY, CDR2 FYNNEI. The CDR3 extends over 16 amino acids. Trimming took off 6 bases at V and 4 bases at J, with 22 bases between the two ends. The DNA for the CDR3 is TGTGCCAGCAGCGACCCCACCTCCGCCGCGGGATACGAGCAGTACTTC. It encodes CASSDPTSAAGYEQYF.

This rearrangement joins TRBV13 to TRBJ1-4; 8 nucleotides match TRBD1. Germline V lookup: CDR1 PRHDT, CDR2 FYEKMQ (reference sequence). Trimming cost V 5 bases and J 7 bases; bases outside gene matches: 12. This CDR3 has 16 amino acids. CDR3 bases: TGTGCCAGCAGCCATACGACAGGGGCCGAGAGTGAAAAACTGTTTTTT. It translates to CASSHTTGAESEKLFF.

The CDR3 DNA is TGTGCCAGCAGTTTCCCCGATTCCTACGAGCAGTACTTC. This translates into CASSFPDSYEQYF. This chain links TRBV6-8 with TRBJ2-7; D remains unclear. CDR3 length: 13 residues. V dropped 4 bases and J dropped 1 base, with 8 bases sitting between them. CDR1 is MNHGY and CDR2 is SAAAGT in the germline V gene.

The chain employs TRBV6-5 and TRBJ2-3, with a weak D call TRBD2 (6 bases). This CDR3 region has 14 residues. Germline CDR1 is MNHEY and CDR2 is SVGAGI. The germline V and J ends were trimmed by 2 bases and 2 bases, with 8 bases remaining between them. Written as DNA, the CDR3 is TGTGCCAGCAGTTACCGGGAGCACACAGATACGCAGTATTTT. Its protein product is CASSYREHTDTQYF.

V usage is TRBV7-2 and J usage is TRBJ2-1, with 8 bases lining up with TRBD2. J gave up 2 bases and V 5 bases, and 5 bases lay outside the gene matches. Per germline, CDR1 SGHTA and CDR2 FQGNSA. The CDR3 spans 15 residues. CDR3 DNA sequence: TGTGCCAGCAGCGGTAGCGGGACAACCTACAATGAGCAGTTCTTC. Translating gives CASSGSGTTYNEQFF.

The rearrangement links TRBV19 to TRBJ1-5, with a weak D call TRBD1 (5 bases). CDR3 length: 14 residues. V shed 5 bases and J shed 4 bases, with 12 bases lying between them. Germline CDR1 is LNHDA and CDR2 is SQIVND (reference sequence). CDR3 sequence reads: CASSLGAANQPQHF. For the CDR3, the DNA is TGTGCCAGTAGTCTTGGGGCAGCAAATCAGCCCCAGCATTTT.

This clone appeared a few times. The chain has TRBV19 and TRBJ2-7; 10 bases are a match to TRBD2. The CDR3 contains 13 residues. CDR1 LNHDA and CDR2 SQIVND come from the germline V gene (reference sequence). J was trimmed by 11 bases and V by 5 bases; bases with no gene match: 9. The CDR3 nucleotides are TGTGCCAGTAGTTCCCCGGGACTAGCGAAAAAGTACTTC. This codes for CASSSPGLAKKYF.

This clone has only a few counts. J is TRBJ2-2 and V is TRBV2; 8 bases align to TRBD2. Germline trimming cut 6 bases from V and 6 bases from J; bases unmatched to any gene: 3. This CDR3 has 13 amino acids. CDR1 is SNHLY and CDR2 is FYNNEI in the germline V gene. The CDR3 DNA follows: TGTGCCAGCAGACTAGCGGAGGCCGGGGAGCTGTTTTTT. It yields the protein CASRLAEAGELFF. Variable domain in full (rest from reference TRBV2 and TRBJ2-2): EPEVTQTPSHQVTQMGQEVILRCVPISNHLYFYWYRQILGQKVEFLVSFYNNEISEKSEIFDDQFSVERPDGSNFTLKIRSTKLEDSAMYFCASRLAEAGELFFGEGSRLTVL.

A few counts support this clone. This chain links TRBV19 with TRBJ2-7; the match to TRBD1 covers 7 bases. This CDR3 region has 15 residues. The germline V gene encodes CDR1 LNHDA and CDR2 SQIVND (reference sequence). V trimming: 2 bases; J trimming: 6 bases; junction bases outside the gene matches: 10. The CDR3 sequence: CASSIRGQDFFEQYF. In nucleotides, the CDR3 is TGTGCCAGTAGTATAAGGGGGCAGGACTTCTTCGAGCAGTACTTC.

The J gene is TRBJ2-1, the V gene TRBV6-4; D could derive from TRBD1 or TRBD2 (6 bases each). Germline V gene data show CDR1 as MRHNA and CDR2 as SNTAGT. CDR3 length equals 14 residues. V was cut by 0 bases and J by 9 bases, with 12 bases left in between. CDR3 region: CASSDSRGAGEQFF. Here the CDR3 DNA reads TGTGCCAGCAGTGACTCGAGGGGGGCCGGTGAGCAGTTCTTC.

The V call is TRBV7-8, the J call TRBJ1-3, with D possibly matching TRBD1 (5 bases). Trimming cost V 4 bases and J 6 bases, with 10 bases left between them. CDR1 is SGHVS, CDR2 FQNEAQ, per germline. This CDR3 is 13 amino acids long. The CDR3 nucleotides are TGTGCCAGCAGCTGGGACCAAAAAAACACCATATATTTT. It encodes CASSWDQKNTIYF.

The chain employs TRBV11-2 and TRBJ2-1; D might be TRBD1 (6 bases). Germline values: CDR1 SGHAT, CDR2 FQNNGV. V shed 3 bases and J shed 5 bases, with 11 bases lying between them. The CDR3 has 14 amino acids. This CDR3 reads CASSLGTNNNEQFF. CDR3 DNA sequence: TGTGCCAGCAGCTTGGGGACAAATAACAATGAGCAGTTCTTC. Full variable domain (missing parts from reference TRBV11-2 and TRBJ2-1): EAGVAQSPRYKIIEKRQSVAFWCNPISGHATLYWYQQILGQGPKLLIQFQNNGVVDDSQLPKDRFSAERLKGVDSTLKIQPAKLEDSAVYLCASSLGTNNNEQFFGPGTRLTVL.

This clone was observed a handful of times. The chain joins TRBV25-1 to TRBJ2-1, with TRBD2 matching over 10 bases. Germline V gene sequence: CDR1 MGHDK, CDR2 SYGVNS. The V segment lost 4 bases and the J segment 5 bases; nucleotides outside the gene matches: 11. This CDR3 region has 17 residues. This chain's CDR3 is CASSVPSGRAFDNEQFF. DNA of the CDR3: TGTGCCAGCAGTGTTCCCAGCGGGAGGGCCTTTGACAATGAGCAGTTCTTC.

The rearrangement uses TRBV5-1 and TRBJ2-7, with 8 bases identical to TRBD1. The CDR3 is 17 amino acids. Germline CDR1 and CDR2: SGHRS and YFSETQ. Trimming took 4 bases from V and 7 from J; bases not matched to a gene: 19. CDR3 in amino acids: CASSNRDRLILPTEQYF. In DNA form, the CDR3 reads TGCGCCAGCAGCAACCGGGACAGGCTTATTCTACCAACTGAGCAGTACTTC.